A selection of T cell receptor beta chains follows, all from one sample in a study of regulatory T cells in long-lasting Graves disease. TCRdb redid the calling of the multiplex PCR reads with MiXCR, one entry per CDR3 protein. Among about 470,000 distinct CDR3 sequences listed, about 22% were seen once. The sample here was peripheral blood mononuclear cells (PBMCs), taken when the disease was refractory, from a patient treated with antithyroid drugs. The receptors here all came from a female donor with Graves disease. The CDR3 runs from the conserved cysteine through the conserved F or W. D genes are given only for firm matches. Only part of the rows carry a size: once, few, many, or a class if the clone is expanded.

j_call v_call clone_size d_call cdr3_aa cdr3_nt
TRBJ1-6 TRBV30 - - CAWSAYENSPLHF TGTGCCTGGAGTGCCTACGAAAATTCACCCCTCCACTTT
TRBJ2-1 TRBV27 - TRBD2 CASSFGSGGTRNEQFF TGTGCCAGCAGTTTCGGTTCGGGAGGGACTAGGAATGAGCAGTTCTTC
TRBJ1-5 TRBV20-1 many - CSARSQVGPAGNQPQHF TGCAGTGCTAGATCACAGGTGGGTCCCGCGGGCAATCAGCCCCAGCATTTT
TRBJ1-2 TRBV28 many TRBD1 CASSGWTGLGDTF TGTGCCAGCAGTGGATGGACAGGACTGGGGGATACCTTC
TRBJ2-7 TRBV6-1 few - CASSKPGAYEQYF TGTGCCAGCAGTAAACCGGGAGCCTACGAGCAGTACTTC
TRBJ1-1 TRBV20-1 few - CSASTGMNTEAFF TGCAGTGCCTCTACAGGCATGAACACTGAAGCTTTCTTT
TRBJ1-5 TRBV24-1 - - CATSDGWQPQHF TGTGCCACCAGTGATGGTTGGCAGCCCCAGCATTTT
TRBJ2-5 TRBV29-1 many - CSLLGPHQETQYF TGCAGCTTACTTGGACCGCACCAAGAGACCCAGTACTTC
TRBJ1-2 TRBV12-3/TRBV12-4 many - CASSLRTPNYGYTF TGTGCCAGCAGTTTACGGACGCCTAACTATGGCTACACCTTC
TRBJ2-7 TRBV28 - - CASTALNYEQYF TGTGCTAGCACCGCCTTGAACTACGAGCAGTACTTC
TRBJ2-5 TRBV6-2/TRBV6-3 many - CASMGAGYQETQYF TGTGCCAGCATGGGGGCGGGGTACCAAGAGACCCAGTACTTC
TRBJ1-1 TRBV5-1 - - CASSLDRTMNTEAFF TGCGCCAGCAGCTTAGACAGGACCATGAACACTGAAGCTTTCTTT
TRBJ1-2 TRBV28 many - CASSFLTRGYGYTF TGTGCCAGCAGTTTCCTCACTCGCGGCTATGGCTACACCTTC
TRBJ1-5 TRBV28 many - CASSYPPDFVNQPQHF TGTGCCAGCAGCTATCCCCCAGATTTTGTCAATCAGCCCCAGCATTTT
TRBJ2-7 TRBV6-1 many - CASSITGNGYEQYF TGTGCCAGCAGCATCACAGGGAACGGTTACGAGCAGTACTTC
TRBJ2-7 TRBV29-1 - - CSVVTSDHEQYF TGCAGCGTTGTAACGAGCGACCACGAGCAGTACTTC
TRBJ1-2 TRBV28 many TRBD1 CASSSQGSGLGYTF TGTGCCAGCAGTTCACAGGGGTCTGGGCTTGGCTACACCTTC
TRBJ2-7 TRBV7-9 few - CASSLAPDEQYF TGTGCCAGCAGCTTAGCCCCTGACGAGCAGTACTTC
TRBJ1-1 TRBV28 many TRBD1 CASSPIGTGGAFF TGTGCCAGCAGTCCAATAGGCACAGGGGGAGCTTTCTTT
TRBJ1-1 TRBV19 - - CASSNYPGRTSGTEAFF TGTGCCAGTAGTAACTACCCGGGACGGACCTCGGGCACTGAAGCTTTCTTT
TRBJ1-5 TRBV3-1 few - CASQAGMGNQPQHF TGTGCCAGCCAGGCCGGTATGGGCAATCAGCCCCAGCATTTT
TRBJ1-2 TRBV20-1 few - CSAPRGFNYGYTF TGCAGTGCTCCAAGGGGATTTAACTATGGCTACACCTTC
TRBJ2-7 TRBV28 many TRBD1 CASSFSQGISYEQYF TGTGCCAGCAGTTTTTCACAGGGGATATCCTACGAGCAGTACTTC
TRBJ2-2 TRBV20-1 - TRBD1 CSARGRTGGNTGELFF TGCAGTGCTAGAGGCCGAACAGGGGGCAACACCGGGGAGCTGTTTTTT
TRBJ2-7 TRBV5-6 few - CASSLLGQGWLAGAYEQYF TGTGCCAGCAGCCTGCTCGGACAGGGGTGGCTAGCGGGAGCTTACGAGCAGTACTTC
TRBJ2-7 TRBV28 few TRBD1 CASSLDLRDRYYF TGTGCCAGCAGCTTAGACCTCCGGGACAGATATTACTTC
TRBJ1-1 TRBV5-6 - - CASSLAGDTYTEAFF TGTGCCAGCAGCTTGGCCGGGGACACCTACACTGAAGCTTTCTTT
TRBJ2-2 TRBV24-1 few TRBD1 CATSDGDRGGSGELFF TGTGCCACCAGTGATGGGGACAGGGGAGGTAGCGGGGAGCTGTTTTTT
TRBJ2-7 TRBV6-5 few TRBD2 CASSYVRESYEQYF TGTGCCAGCAGTTACGTGCGGGAGTCCTACGAGCAGTACTTC
TRBJ2-6 TRBV30 - - CQGCSGANVLTF TGCCAGGGGTGTTCTGGGGCCAACGTCCTGACTTTC
TRBJ1-1 TRBV5-1 many TRBD1 CASSSGQKSDGMNTEAFF TGCGCCAGCAGCTCGGGACAGAAGTCCGATGGAATGAACACTGAAGCTTTCTTT
TRBJ1-5 TRBV29-1 few TRBD1 CSVSTGTVRSQPQHF TGCAGCGTTTCGACCGGGACAGTTAGAAGTCAGCCCCAGCATTTT
TRBJ2-7 TRBV27 many - CASRDRAGSEQYF TGTGCCAGCAGAGACAGAGCTGGTTCCGAGCAGTACTTC
TRBJ2-5 TRBV9 - - CASSVLGAVGETQYF TGTGCCAGCAGCGTACTGGGGGCCGTGGGAGAGACCCAGTACTTC
TRBJ2-5 TRBV11-2 many TRBD1 CASSNRDRVDETQYF TGTGCCAGCAGCAACCGGGACAGGGTCGACGAGACCCAGTACTTC
TRBJ1-5 TRBV28 many TRBD1 CASMTGGYQPQHF TGTGCCAGCATGACAGGGGGCTACCAGCCCCAGCATTTT
TRBJ2-1 TRBV20-1 few - CSANTGLGNEQFF TGCAGTGCGAACACAGGGTTAGGGAATGAGCAGTTCTTC
TRBJ2-6 TRBV6-5 few TRBD1 CASSYRQGHGFASGANVLTF TGTGCCAGCAGTTACAGACAGGGGCACGGTTTTGCCTCTGGGGCCAACGTCCTGACTTTC
TRBJ2-2 TRBV9 few - CASSPGGVPPGELFF TGTGCCAGCAGTCCCGGAGGGGTTCCCCCCGGGGAGCTGTTTTTT
TRBJ2-7 TRBV6-1 many - CASSPTPDGTYEQYF TGTGCCAGCAGTCCCACCCCAGACGGAACCTACGAGCAGTACTTC
TRBJ1-5 TRBV3-1 few - CASSQDQSQPQHF TGTGCCAGCAGCCAAGATCAGAGTCAGCCCCAGCATTTT
TRBJ1-5 TRBV4-1 few - CASSQERGGANQPQHF TGCGCCAGCAGCCAAGAGAGAGGGGGGGCCAATCAGCCCCAGCATTTT
TRBJ2-2 TRBV19 few - CAIQGNTGELFF TGTGCCATCCAGGGTAACACCGGGGAGCTGTTTTTT
TRBJ1-1 TRBV19 few - CASSIWRNTEAFF TGTGCCAGTAGTATTTGGAGAAACACTGAAGCTTTCTTT
TRBJ2-6 TRBV7-6 few - CASSLVPGLGLSGANVLTF TGTGCCAGCAGCTTAGTCCCGGGGTTGGGGCTTTCTGGGGCCAACGTCCTGACTTTC
TRBJ2-2 TRBV30 - - CAWSVASAGELFF TGTGCCTGGAGTGTAGCGTCCGCCGGGGAGCTGTTTTTT
TRBJ1-3 TRBV15 many - CATSTDSGNTIYF TGTGCCACCAGCACTGACTCTGGAAACACCATATATTTT
TRBJ2-2 TRBV12-3/TRBV12-4 - - CASSPGTPNTGELFF TGTGCCAGCTCGCCCGGGACCCCGAACACCGGGGAGCTGTTTTTT
TRBJ2-7 TRBV10-3 many - CAISEGERTPGEQYF TGTGCCATCAGTGAGGGAGAAAGGACCCCGGGAGAGCAGTACTTC
TRBJ2-2 TRBV11-2 many - CASSLRQPSNTGELFF TGTGCCAGCAGCTTAAGACAGCCGTCGAACACCGGGGAGCTGTTTTTT
TRBJ2-7 TRBV6-9 - TRBD2 CASSFELADAYEQYF TGTGCCAGCAGTTTCGAGCTAGCGGATGCCTACGAGCAGTACTTC
TRBJ1-5 TRBV12-3/TRBV12-4 many TRBD1 CASSMTGLDQPQHF TGTGCCAGCAGTATGACAGGGTTGGATCAGCCCCAGCATTTT
TRBJ2-7 TRBV27 - TRBD2 CASSRAGGRDEQYF TGTGCCAGCAGCAGAGCGGGGGGCCGGGACGAGCAGTACTTC